Presented here are 8 T cell receptor beta chains from one specimen sequenced in a study of cytomegalovirus exposure and HLA in healthy donors. PCR amplification relied on 60 Vbeta primers (plus 13 Jbeta primers). Method: immunoSEQ multiplex PCR; TCRdb's copy keeps in-frame clones and lacks some. The sample includes some 180,000 clones, about 85% of them seen just once. Material: PBMCs. These TCRs come from a boy younger than 10 in good health and CMV-seronegative.

The rearrangement uses TRBV28 and TRBJ1-3, with unresolved D. The CDR3 consists of 15 residues. Trimming cost V 2 bases and J 0 bases, with 8 bases left between them. Per germline, CDR1 MDHEN and CDR2 SYDVKM. This CDR3 reads CASSLMTLSGNTIYF. CDR3 bases: TGTGCCAGCAGTTTAATGACACTCTCTGGAAACACCATATATTTT. Full variable domain (missing parts from reference TRBV28 and TRBJ1-3): DVKVTQSSRYLVKRTGEKVFLECVQDMDHENMFWYRQDPGLGLRLIYFSYDVKMKEKGDIPEGYSVSREKKERFSLILESASTNQTSMYLCASSLMTLSGNTIYFGEGSWLTVV.

This sequence joins TRBV6-5 and TRBJ2-5, with a tentative D call TRBD1 (6 bases). The J call is doubtful: the DNA matches TRBJ2-7 better. Per the germline V gene, CDR1 is MNHEY and CDR2 is SVGAGI. This CDR3 contains 13 residues. The CDR3 DNA reads as TGTGCCAGCAGTTACCGGGACAACTACGAGCAGTACTTC. This sequence encodes CASSYRDNYEQYF.

J is TRBJ1-1 and V is TRBV5-1; 8 positions match TRBD1. The junction had 4 bases not matched to a gene; V was cut back by 4 bases and J by 5 bases. Germline V CDR1 and CDR2: SGHRS, YFSETQ. CDR3 length: 13 amino acids. The CDR3, as DNA: TGCGCCAGCAGCGCGACAGGGGAAACTGAAGCTTTCTTT. Its protein is CASSATGETEAFF.

The rearrangement links TRBV5-1 to TRBJ2-1, with a possible D match to TRBD1 (6 bases). V lost 4 bases, J lost 7 bases, and 18 bases lay in between. The CDR3 extends over 15 amino acids. From germline, CDR1 is SGHRS and CDR2 YFSETQ. The CDR3 protein is CASSVQGWDRNEQFF. CDR3 sequence (DNA): TGCGCCAGCAGCGTGCAGGGGTGGGATAGGAATGAGCAGTTCTTC.

The chain recombines TRBV6-1 with TRBJ2-1; 8 bases agree with TRBD2. The CDR3 runs to 14 residues. Germline values: CDR1 MNHNS, CDR2 SASEGT. V lost 7 bases to trimming and J lost 3 bases; unmatched junction nucleotides: 5. The CDR3 loop is CASNSGTSYNEQFF. The CDR3 coding sequence is TGTGCCAGCAATTCCGGGACTAGCTACAATGAGCAGTTCTTC.

V usage is TRBV6-1 and J usage is TRBJ1-2, with D uncertain. This CDR3 region has 15 residues. Germline V gene lookup returns CDR1 MNHNS and CDR2 SASEGT. V lost 1 base, J lost 1 base, and 10 bases lay in between. For the CDR3, the DNA is TGTGCCAGCAGTGAAGTTGGAGGTCTTAACTATGGCTACACCTTC. Residues: CASSEVGGLNYGYTF.

The V call is TRBV7-9, the J call TRBJ2-5, with unresolved D. The V and J ends lost 7 bases and 0 bases respectively, with 24 bases between them. This CDR3 is built from 18 residues. Germline V gives CDR1 SEHNR, CDR2 FQNEAQ (reference sequence). CDR3 loop: CASTNPRLRGQNQETQYF. CDR3 bases: TGTGCCAGCACCAACCCCCGTCTTCGAGGCCAAAACCAAGAGACCCAGTACTTC.

This chain uses TRBV6-1 with TRBJ2-7; TRBD2 agrees at 10 bases. This CDR3 has 20 residues. The germline V gene has CDR1 MNHNS and CDR2 SASEGT. V was clipped by 2 bases and J by 3 bases; unmatched bases: 19. The CDR3 DNA reads as TGTGCCAGCAGTGAAACGGGCGGGGCTAGCGGGAGACACCCGAACTACGAGCAGTACTTC. This codes for CASSETGGASGRHPNYEQYF.